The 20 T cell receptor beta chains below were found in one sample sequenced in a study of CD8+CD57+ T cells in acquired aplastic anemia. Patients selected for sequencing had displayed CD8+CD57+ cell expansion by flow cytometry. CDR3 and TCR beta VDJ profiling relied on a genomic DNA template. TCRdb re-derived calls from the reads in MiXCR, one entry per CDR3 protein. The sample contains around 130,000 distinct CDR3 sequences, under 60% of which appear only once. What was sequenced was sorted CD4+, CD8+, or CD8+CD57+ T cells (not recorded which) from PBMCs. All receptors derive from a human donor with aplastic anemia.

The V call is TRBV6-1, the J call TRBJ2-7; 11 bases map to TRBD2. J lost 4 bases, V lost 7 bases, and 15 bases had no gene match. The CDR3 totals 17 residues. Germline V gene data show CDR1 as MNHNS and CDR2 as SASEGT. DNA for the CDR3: TGTGCCAGCAAATCGGATGGGCTAGCGGGGGGTAGGTACGAGCAGTACTTC. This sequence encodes CASKSDGLAGGRYEQYF.

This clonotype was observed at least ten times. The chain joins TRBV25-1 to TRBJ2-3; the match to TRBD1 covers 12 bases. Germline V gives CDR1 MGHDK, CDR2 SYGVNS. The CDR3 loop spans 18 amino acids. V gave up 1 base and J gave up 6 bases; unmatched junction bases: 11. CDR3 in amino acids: CASSEFGSGTGGGDTQYF. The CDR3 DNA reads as TGTGCCAGCAGTGAATTTGGTAGTGGGACAGGGGGCGGTGATACGCAGTATTTT. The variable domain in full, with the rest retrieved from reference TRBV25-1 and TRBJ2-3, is EADIYQTPRYLVIGTGKKITLECSQTMGHDKMYWYQQDPGMELHLIHYSYGVNSTEKGDLSSESTVSRIRTEHFPLTLESARPSHTSQYLCASSEFGSGTGGGDTQYFGPGTRLTVL.

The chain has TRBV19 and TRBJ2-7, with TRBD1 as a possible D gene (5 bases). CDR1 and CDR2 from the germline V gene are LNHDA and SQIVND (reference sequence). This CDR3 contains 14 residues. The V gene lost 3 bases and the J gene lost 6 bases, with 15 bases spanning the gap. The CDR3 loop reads CASSIREGAAEQYF. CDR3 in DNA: TGTGCCAGTAGTATCAGGGAAGGTGCGGCCGAGCAGTACTTC.

CDR3 sequence reads: CASSSGGYSNQPQHF. CDR3 bases: TGTGCCAGCAGTTCGGGTGGTTATAGCAATCAGCCCCAGCATTTT. V gene TRBV5-5 combines with J gene TRBJ1-5; D is ambiguous. Germline-derived CDR1 and CDR2 are SGHKS and YYEKEE (reference sequence). Trimming removed 5 bases at V and 0 bases at J, with 12 bases between. This CDR3 has 15 amino acids.

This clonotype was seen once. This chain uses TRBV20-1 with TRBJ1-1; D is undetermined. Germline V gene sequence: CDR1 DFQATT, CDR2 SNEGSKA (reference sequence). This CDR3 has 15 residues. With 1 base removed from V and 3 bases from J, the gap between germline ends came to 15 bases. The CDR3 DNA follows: TGCAGTGCTAGAGCGGTATTGGACGGGGACACTGAAGCTTTCTTT. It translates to CSARAVLDGDTEAFF.

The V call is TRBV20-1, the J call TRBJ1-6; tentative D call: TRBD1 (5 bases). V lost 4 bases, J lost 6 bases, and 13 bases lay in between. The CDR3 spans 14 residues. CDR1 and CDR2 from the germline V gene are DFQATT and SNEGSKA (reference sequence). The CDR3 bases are TGCAGTGCTAACCCCTCGACAGTTAATTCACCCCTCCACTTT. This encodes CSANPSTVNSPLHF.

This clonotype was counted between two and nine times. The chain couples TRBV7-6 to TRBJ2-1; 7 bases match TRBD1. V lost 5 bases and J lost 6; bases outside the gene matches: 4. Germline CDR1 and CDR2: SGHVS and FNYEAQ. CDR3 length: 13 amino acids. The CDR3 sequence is CASSPGQVNEQFF. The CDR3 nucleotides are TGTGCCAGCAGCCCTGGACAGGTCAATGAGCAGTTCTTC.

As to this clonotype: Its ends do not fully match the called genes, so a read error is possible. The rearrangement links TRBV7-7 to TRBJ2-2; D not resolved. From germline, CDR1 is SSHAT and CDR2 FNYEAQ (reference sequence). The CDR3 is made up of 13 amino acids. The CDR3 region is CASSPALTGELFF. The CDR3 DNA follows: TGTGCTAGCAGTCCCGCGCTCACCGGGGAGCTGTTTTTT.

The chain's CDR3 is CATYQNARASYEQYF. The CDR3 DNA sequence: TGTGCCACCTACCAAAACGCCCGGGCCTCCTACGAGCAGTACTTC. The chain carries TRBV10-3 and TRBJ2-7, with no clear D. Germline CDR1 reads ENHRY; CDR2 reads SYGVKD. The CDR3 runs to 15 residues. V was pared by 10 bases and J by 0 bases, with 19 bases between.

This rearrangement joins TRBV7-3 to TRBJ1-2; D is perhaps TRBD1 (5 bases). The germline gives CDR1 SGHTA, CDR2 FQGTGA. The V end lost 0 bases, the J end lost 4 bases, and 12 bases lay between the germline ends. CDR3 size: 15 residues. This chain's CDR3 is CASSLTGQGSYGYTF. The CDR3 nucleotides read TGTGCCAGCAGCTTAACAGGGCAGGGATCCTATGGCTACACCTTC.

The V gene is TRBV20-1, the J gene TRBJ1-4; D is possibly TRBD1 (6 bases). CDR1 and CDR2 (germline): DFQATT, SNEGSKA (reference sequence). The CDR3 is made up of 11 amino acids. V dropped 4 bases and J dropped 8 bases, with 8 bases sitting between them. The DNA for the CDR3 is TGCAGTGCTAACAGGGAAGAAAAACTGTTTTTT. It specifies CSANREEKLFF.

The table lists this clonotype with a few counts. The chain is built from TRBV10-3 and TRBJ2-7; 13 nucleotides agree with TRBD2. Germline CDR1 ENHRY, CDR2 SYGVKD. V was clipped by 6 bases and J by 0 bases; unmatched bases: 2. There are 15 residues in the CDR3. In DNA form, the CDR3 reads TGTGCCATCAGGGGGACTAGCGGGACCTCCTACGAGCAGTACTTC. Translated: CAIRGTSGTSYEQYF.

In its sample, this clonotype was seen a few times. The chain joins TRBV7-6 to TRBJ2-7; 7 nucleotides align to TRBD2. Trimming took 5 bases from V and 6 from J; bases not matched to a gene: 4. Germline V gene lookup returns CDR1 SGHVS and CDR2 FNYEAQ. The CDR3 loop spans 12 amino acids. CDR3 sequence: CASSHPGGEQYF. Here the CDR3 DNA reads TGTGCCAGCAGCCACCCGGGAGGCGAGCAGTACTTC.

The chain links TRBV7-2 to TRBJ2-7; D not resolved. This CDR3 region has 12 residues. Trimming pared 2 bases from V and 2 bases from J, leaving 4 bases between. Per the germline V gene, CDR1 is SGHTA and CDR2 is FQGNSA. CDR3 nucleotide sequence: TGTGCCAGCAGCTTACAGCCCTACGAGCAGTACTTC. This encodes CASSLQPYEQYF. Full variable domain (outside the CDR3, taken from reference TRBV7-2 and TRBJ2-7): GAGVSQSPSNKVTEKGKDVELRCDPISGHTALYWYRQSLGQGLEFLIYFQGNSAPDKSGLPSDRFSAERTGGSVSTLTIQRTQQEDSAVYLCASSLQPYEQYFGPGTRLTVT.

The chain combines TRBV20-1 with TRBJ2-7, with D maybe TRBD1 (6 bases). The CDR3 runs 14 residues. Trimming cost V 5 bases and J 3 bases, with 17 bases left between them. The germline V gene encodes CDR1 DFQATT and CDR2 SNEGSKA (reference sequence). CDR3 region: CSARGQITVYEQYF. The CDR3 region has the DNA TGCAGTGCTCGAGGACAGATTACTGTCTACGAGCAGTACTTC.

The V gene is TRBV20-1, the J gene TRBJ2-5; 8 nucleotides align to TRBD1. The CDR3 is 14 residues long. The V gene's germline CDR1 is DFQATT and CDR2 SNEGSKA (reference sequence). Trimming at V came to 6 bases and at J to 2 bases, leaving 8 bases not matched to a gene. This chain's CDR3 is CSAGRTGRQETQYF. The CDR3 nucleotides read TGCAGTGCGGGTCGGACAGGGAGGCAAGAGACCCAGTACTTC.

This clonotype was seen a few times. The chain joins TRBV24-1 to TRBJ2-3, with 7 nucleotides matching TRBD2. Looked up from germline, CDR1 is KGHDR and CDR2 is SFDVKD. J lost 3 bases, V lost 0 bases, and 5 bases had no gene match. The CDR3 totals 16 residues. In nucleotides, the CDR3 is TGTGCCACCAGTGATTTGCGGGCGGGAGTGACAGATACGCAGTATTTT. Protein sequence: CATSDLRAGVTDTQYF.

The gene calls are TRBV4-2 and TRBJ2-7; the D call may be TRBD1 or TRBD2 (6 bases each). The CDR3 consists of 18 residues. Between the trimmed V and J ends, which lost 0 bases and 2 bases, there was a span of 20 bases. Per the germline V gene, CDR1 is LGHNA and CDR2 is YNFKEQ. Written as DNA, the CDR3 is TGTGCCAGCAGCCAAGAAGGGTCTGCCGGGGGCCCCCCCTACGAGCAGTACTTC. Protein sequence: CASSQEGSAGGPPYEQYF.

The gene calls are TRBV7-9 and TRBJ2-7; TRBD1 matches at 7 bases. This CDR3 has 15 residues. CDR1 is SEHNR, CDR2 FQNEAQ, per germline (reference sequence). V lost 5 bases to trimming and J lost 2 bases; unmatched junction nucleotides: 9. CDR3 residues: CASSVGRQGAYEQYF. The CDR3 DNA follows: TGTGCCAGCAGCGTTGGCCGGCAGGGGGCCTACGAGCAGTACTTC.

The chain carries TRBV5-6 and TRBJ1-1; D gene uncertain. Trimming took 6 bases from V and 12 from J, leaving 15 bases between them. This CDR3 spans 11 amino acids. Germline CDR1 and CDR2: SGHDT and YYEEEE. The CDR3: CASNLGRESFF. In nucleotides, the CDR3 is TGTGCCAGCAACTTAGGGAGAGAATCTTTCTTT.